This TCR beta chain emerged from a study of cytomegalovirus exposure and HLA in healthy donors. Study observations and caveats: According to reports, the classifier identified cytomegalovirus status with high specificity and sensitivity. The authors later found HLA-associated TCR beta chains more clonally expanded than equally common others. Within an earlier analysis, most TCR beta V segments proved productive either about 90% or about 30% of the time.

Comment on this clone: Its antigen is not known. In the same sample, other DNA sequences code for this CDR3.

From germline, CDR1 is MNHNS and CDR2 SASEGT. CDR3 length equals 14 residues. J lost 0 bases, V lost 5 bases, and 3 bases had no gene match. Both 60 Vbeta primers and 13 Jbeta primers went into the PCR. The protocol was immunoSEQ multiplex PCR, while the TCRdb copy is restricted to in-frame clones and leaves out a portion. The table shows some 250,000 clones, with 82% occurring only once. The specimen sequenced was PBMCs. The clonotype was recovered from a woman aged 40 to 50 in good health and CMV-seropositive. This rearrangement joins TRBV6-1 to TRBJ1-2, with TRBD1 identical over 7 bases. The chain's CDR3 is CASSWTGSNYGYTF. The CDR3 region has the DNA TGTGCCAGCAGTTGGACAGGATCTAACTATGGCTACACCTTC.